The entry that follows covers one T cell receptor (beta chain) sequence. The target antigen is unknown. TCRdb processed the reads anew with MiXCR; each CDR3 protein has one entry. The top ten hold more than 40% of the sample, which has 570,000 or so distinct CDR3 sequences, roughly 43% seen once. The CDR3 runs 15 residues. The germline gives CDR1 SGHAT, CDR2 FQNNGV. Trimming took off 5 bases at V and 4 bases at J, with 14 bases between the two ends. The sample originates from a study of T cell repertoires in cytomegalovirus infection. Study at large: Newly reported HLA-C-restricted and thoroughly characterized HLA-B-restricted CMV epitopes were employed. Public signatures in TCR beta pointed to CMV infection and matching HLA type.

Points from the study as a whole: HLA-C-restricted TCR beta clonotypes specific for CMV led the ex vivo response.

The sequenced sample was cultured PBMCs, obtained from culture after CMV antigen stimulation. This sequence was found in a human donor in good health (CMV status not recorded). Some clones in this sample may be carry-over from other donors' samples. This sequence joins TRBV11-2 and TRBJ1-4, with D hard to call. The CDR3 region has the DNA TGTGCCAGCAGCCGATCGGACGGACTTAATGAAAAACTGTTTTTT. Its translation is CASSRSDGLNEKLFF.